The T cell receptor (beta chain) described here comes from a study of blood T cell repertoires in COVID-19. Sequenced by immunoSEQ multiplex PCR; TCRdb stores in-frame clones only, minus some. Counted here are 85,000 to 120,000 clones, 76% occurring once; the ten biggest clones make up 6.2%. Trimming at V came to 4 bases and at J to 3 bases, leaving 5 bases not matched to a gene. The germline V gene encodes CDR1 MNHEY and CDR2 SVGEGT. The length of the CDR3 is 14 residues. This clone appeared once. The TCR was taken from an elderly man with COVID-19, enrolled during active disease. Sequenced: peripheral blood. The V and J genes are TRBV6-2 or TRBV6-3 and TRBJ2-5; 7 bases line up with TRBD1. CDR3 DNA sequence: TGTGCCAGCAGTTTGGCAGGGGGTAAAGAGACCCAGTACTTC. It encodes CASSLAGGKETQYF.